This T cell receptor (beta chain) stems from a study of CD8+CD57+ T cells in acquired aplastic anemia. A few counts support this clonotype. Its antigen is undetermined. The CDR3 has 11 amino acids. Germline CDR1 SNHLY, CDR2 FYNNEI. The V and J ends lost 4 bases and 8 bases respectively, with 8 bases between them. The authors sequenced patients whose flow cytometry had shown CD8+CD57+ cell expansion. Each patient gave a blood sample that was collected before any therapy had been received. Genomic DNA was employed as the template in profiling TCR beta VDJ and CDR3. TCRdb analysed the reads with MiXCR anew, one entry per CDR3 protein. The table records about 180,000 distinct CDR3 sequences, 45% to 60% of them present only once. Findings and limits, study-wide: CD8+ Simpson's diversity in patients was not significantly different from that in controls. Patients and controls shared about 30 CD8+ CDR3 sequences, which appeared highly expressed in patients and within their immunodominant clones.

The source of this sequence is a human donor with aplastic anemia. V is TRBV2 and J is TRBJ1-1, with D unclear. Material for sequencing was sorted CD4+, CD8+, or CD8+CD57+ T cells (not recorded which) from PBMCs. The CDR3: CASSVHSEAFF. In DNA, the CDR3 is TGTGCCAGCAGTGTGCACAGCGAAGCTTTCTTT.